These 22 T cell receptor beta chains share one sample of origin, sequenced in a study of CD8 T cells in ankylosing spondylitis. Using its own MiXCR run on the 5' RACE reads, TCRdb lists one record per CDR3 protein. This sample has some 250,000 distinct CDR3 sequences; around a tenth occur once, and the top ten carry 6% to 8.5%. Sequencing input: blood, either unsorted or a sorted T cell fraction (not recorded which). The receptors here all came from a male donor with ankylosing spondylitis or in good health (not recorded which).

In its sample, this clonotype was seen many times. The chain has TRBV11-2 and TRBJ2-3; no reliable D call. Germline CDR1 and CDR2: SGHAT and FQNNGV. The CDR3 has 15 residues. Trimming left V 1 base short and J 0 bases short, with 8 bases between. CDR3 in amino acids: CASSLGPLSTDTQYF. CDR3 DNA: TGTGCCAGCAGCTTAGGTCCCCTTAGCACAGATACGCAGTATTTT.

This clonotype was detected many times. The rearrangement joins TRBV24-1 to TRBJ1-5, with D possibly matching TRBD1 (6 bases). This CDR3 contains 14 residues. V was cut by 5 bases and J by 6 bases, with 13 bases left in between. Germline V gene sequence: CDR1 KGHDR, CDR2 SFDVKD. In DNA, the CDR3 is TGTGCCACCAGTGCAGGGGTCCCCGGTCAGCCCCAGCATTTT. This sequence encodes CATSAGVPGQPQHF.

The table lists this clonotype with a few counts. This chain joins TRBV2 and TRBJ2-3; D might be TRBD1 (5 bases). The germline V and J ends were trimmed by 6 bases and 5 bases, with 15 bases remaining between them. CDR3 length: 14 amino acids. CDR1 and CDR2 (germline): SNHLY, FYNNEI. CDR3 sequence reads: CASRDTYVLDTQYF. The CDR3 DNA follows: TGTGCCAGCAGGGACACGTACGTTTTAGATACGCAGTATTTT.

This clonotype was recorded many times. This chain links TRBV5-6 with TRBJ2-1; possible D gene TRBD2, 6 bases. This CDR3 comprises 17 residues. Trimming removed 1 base at V and 7 bases at J, with 21 bases between. Germline V gene sequence: CDR1 SGHDT, CDR2 YYEEEE. The CDR3 DNA is TGTGCCAGCAGCTTGAGTCGGGTAGCGGCCCGGCTGAATGAGCAGTTCTTC. This codes for CASSLSRVAARLNEQFF.

This clonotype has at least ten counts. This chain connects TRBV4-1 to TRBJ2-3; no definite D call. The V end lost 1 base, the J end lost 0 bases, and 8 bases lay between the germline ends. This CDR3 is built from 15 residues. Germline CDR1 MGHRA, CDR2 YSYEKL. The CDR3 reads CASSQGLSSTDTQYF. The CDR3 bases are TGCGCCAGCAGCCAAGGACTGTCTAGCACAGATACGCAGTATTTT.

This clonotype was observed many times. This chain joins TRBV29-1 and TRBJ2-7; 9 bases are a match to TRBD1. V shed 4 bases and J 1 base; nucleotides not matched to a gene: 11. Per the germline V gene, CDR1 is SQVTM and CDR2 is ANQGSEA. CDR3 length: 16 amino acids. CDR3 in amino acids: CSVGGNDRGGSYEQYF. Here the CDR3 DNA reads TGCAGCGTTGGGGGTAACGACAGGGGGGGGTCCTACGAGCAGTACTTC.

This clonotype was observed at least ten times. The chain employs TRBV20-1 and TRBJ1-4; D gene unclear. V was cut by 3 bases and J by 6 bases, with 11 bases left in between. Germline CDR1 and CDR2: DFQATT and SNEGSKA (reference sequence). The CDR3 consists of 13 residues. The CDR3 reads CSASSSMDEKLFF. The CDR3 nucleotides are TGCAGTGCTAGTAGTTCGATGGATGAAAAACTGTTTTTT.

Ten or more counts support this clonotype. The rearrangement links TRBV4-1 to TRBJ2-7; no definite D call. The CDR3 spans 15 residues. The germline V gene has CDR1 MGHRA and CDR2 YSYEKL. V was clipped by 0 bases and J by 1 base, with 10 bases between them. CDR3 residues: CASSQDPQESYEQYF. The CDR3 bases are TGCGCCAGCAGCCAAGATCCACAAGAATCCTACGAGCAGTACTTC.

This clonotype came up a few times. The CDR3 loop reads CASSRRGQGSGVVKGYTF. CDR3 coding DNA: TGTGCCAGCAGCCGAAGAGGGCAGGGAAGTGGTGTGGTGAAGGGCTACACCTTC. The V call is TRBV3-1, the J call TRBJ1-2; possibly TRBD1 for D (5 bases). V gave up 4 bases and J gave up 8 bases, with 29 bases separating them. Germline lookup yields CDR1 LGHDT and CDR2 YNNKEL (reference sequence). This CDR3 spans 18 amino acids.

This clonotype was counted many times. The rearrangement joins TRBV9 to TRBJ2-7; no clear D. V was trimmed by 3 bases and J by 5 bases, leaving 6 bases between them. This CDR3 contains 11 residues. Germline V lookup: CDR1 SGDLS, CDR2 YYNGEE. The CDR3 sequence: CASSAPHEQYF. Here the CDR3 DNA reads TGTGCCAGCAGCGCCCCCCACGAGCAGTACTTC.

This clonotype was counted only a few times. The chain links TRBV28 to TRBJ1-2; perhaps TRBD1 as D (6 bases). This CDR3 spans 13 amino acids. Germline V gene data show CDR1 as MDHEN and CDR2 as SYDVKM. Trimming removed 5 bases from V and 7 bases from J, with 14 bases in between. The CDR3 nucleotides read TGTGCCAGCAGTCCTTGGGGGCTGTCTGGCTACACCTTC. Residues: CASSPWGLSGYTF.

This clonotype was found many times. This chain uses TRBV12-3 or TRBV12-4 with TRBJ2-1; D is unresolved. The CDR3 contains 13 residues. V lost 8 bases and J lost 0, with 8 bases in between. CDR3 sequence: CASGQFSYNEQFF. As DNA, the CDR3 is TGTGCCAGCGGTCAGTTCTCCTACAATGAGCAGTTCTTC.

At least ten counts were recorded for this clonotype. V usage is TRBV5-1 and J usage is TRBJ2-3, with 9 bases fitting TRBD1. The CDR3 is 14 amino acids. V shed 0 bases, J shed 7 bases, and the junction held 3 bases outside the gene matches. Germline V CDR1 and CDR2: SGHRS, YFSETQ. CDR3 coding DNA: TGCGCCAGCAGCTTGGACACAGGGGGCTATACGCAGTATTTT. This sequence encodes CASSLDTGGYTQYF.

This clonotype came up many times. The rearrangement uses TRBV20-1 and TRBJ1-1; D is ambiguous. The germline V and J ends were trimmed by 4 bases and 5 bases, with 14 bases remaining between them. CDR1 is DFQATT and CDR2 is SNEGSKA in the germline V gene (reference sequence). The CDR3 is made up of 13 amino acids. In nucleotides, the CDR3 is TGCAGTGCTATGGTAGGCGTAGGAACTGAAGCTTTCTTT. Protein: CSAMVGVGTEAFF.

This clonotype was counted a few times. The chain couples TRBV4-2 to TRBJ2-5, with 9 bases that match TRBD2. This CDR3 is built from 17 residues. CDR1 is LGHNA and CDR2 is YNFKEQ in the germline V gene. Trimming cost V 0 bases and J 0 bases; bases outside gene matches: 5. CDR3 residues: CASSQEASGMYQETQYF. CDR3 DNA sequence: TGTGCCAGCAGCCAAGAGGCTAGCGGGATGTACCAAGAGACCCAGTACTTC.

Many counts were recorded for this clonotype. The chain links TRBV20-1 to TRBJ1-4; possibly TRBD1 for D (5 bases). The CDR3 is 13 amino acids. Trimming shortened V by 6 bases and J by 8 bases, and 16 bases separated the two germline ends. Germline lookup yields CDR1 DFQATT and CDR2 SNEGSKA (reference sequence). Written as DNA, the CDR3 is TGCAGTGCCCTTTCCCGGGACTGGGAAAAACTGTTTTTT. This gives the protein CSALSRDWEKLFF.

This chain uses TRBV5-1 with TRBJ2-5; D ambiguous. Germline V CDR1 and CDR2: SGHRS, YFSETQ. CDR3 size: 13 residues. V shed 5 bases and J shed 4 bases, with 12 bases lying between them. This chain's CDR3 is CASSMQPGETQYF. The CDR3 bases are TGCGCCAGCAGTATGCAGCCCGGAGAGACCCAGTACTTC.

This clonotype was found many times. The chain recombines TRBV20-1 with TRBJ1-2, with 7 nucleotides matching TRBD1. Unmatched junction bases numbered 1, after V lost 4 bases and J lost 2 bases. CDR1 and CDR2 (germline): DFQATT, SNEGSKA (reference sequence). The CDR3 extends over 12 amino acids. CDR3 coding DNA: TGCAGTGCTACGGGACAGAACTATGGCTACACCTTC. It yields the protein CSATGQNYGYTF.

CDR3 nucleotide sequence: TGCAGTGCTAGAGATCGAAGGGTAACTAGCACAGATACGCAGTATTTT. This encodes CSARDRRVTSTDTQYF. This chain uses TRBV20-1 with TRBJ2-3; no reliable D call. The germline V gene encodes CDR1 DFQATT and CDR2 SNEGSKA (reference sequence). There are 16 residues in the CDR3. The V end was cut by 0 bases, the J end by 0 bases, with 13 bases between.

This clonotype was counted at least ten times. The V gene is TRBV12-3 or TRBV12-4, the J gene TRBJ2-1, with D uncertain. Trimming stripped 3 bases from V and 7 bases from J, with 10 bases between. The CDR3 runs 13 residues. The CDR3: CASSLSSGNEQFF. CDR3 nucleotide sequence: TGTGCCAGCAGTTTGTCCTCCGGGAATGAGCAGTTCTTC.

This rearrangement joins TRBV12-3 or TRBV12-4 to TRBJ2-7, with D uncertain. This CDR3 contains 12 residues. V lost 8 bases and J 3 bases, leaving 11 bases between the germline ends. CDR3: CASSQWDYEQYF. The DNA for the CDR3 is TGTGCCAGCTCTCAGTGGGACTACGAGCAGTACTTC.

This chain uses TRBV11-2 with TRBJ2-7, with D maybe TRBD2 (6 bases). The CDR3 spans 15 residues. V lost 1 base to trimming and J lost 2 bases, with 12 bases between them. Germline V gene data show CDR1 as SGHAT and CDR2 as FQNNGV. DNA for the CDR3: TGTGCCAGCAGCTTAGTATGGAGGGGACCCTACGAGCAGTACTTC. Translated: CASSLVWRGPYEQYF.